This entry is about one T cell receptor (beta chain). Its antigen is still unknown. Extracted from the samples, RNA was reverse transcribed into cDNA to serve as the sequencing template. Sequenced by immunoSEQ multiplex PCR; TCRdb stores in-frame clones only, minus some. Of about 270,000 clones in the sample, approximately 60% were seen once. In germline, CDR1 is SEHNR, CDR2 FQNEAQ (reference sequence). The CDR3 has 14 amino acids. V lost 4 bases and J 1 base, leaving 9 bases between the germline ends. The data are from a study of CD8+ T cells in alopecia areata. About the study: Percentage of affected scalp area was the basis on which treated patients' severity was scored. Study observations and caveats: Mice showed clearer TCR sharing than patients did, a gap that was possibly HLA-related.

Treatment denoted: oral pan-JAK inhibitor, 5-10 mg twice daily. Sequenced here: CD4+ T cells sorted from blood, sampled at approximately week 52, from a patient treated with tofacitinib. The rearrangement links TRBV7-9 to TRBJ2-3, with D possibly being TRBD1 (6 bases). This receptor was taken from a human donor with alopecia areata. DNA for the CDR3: TGTGCCAGCAGCTGGGGACATGGCACAGATACGCAGTATTTT. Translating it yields CASSWGHGTDTQYF.